The present entry profiles one T cell receptor (beta chain) with its context. Which antigen it targets is not known. No base-level quality is on record; no much larger clone is a single base apart. Participants in the prospective study were aged roughly 18 to 100 years, lived in more than 20 United States geographic areas, and enrolled through a virtual design. In the prospective study, cohorts were assigned on the basis of participant-reported clinical history obtained from a screening survey and a study questionnaire. For ImmuneRACE Cohort 3, a participant was defined as recovered based on two consecutive negative NP/OP PCR tests, clearance by a healthcare professional, or resolution of symptoms. In the prospective study, mobile phlebotomists collected whole blood, serum and a nasopharyngeal or oropharyngeal swab from each participant. Prospective study participants could optionally give additional blood draws and questionnaires over an approximately two-month period. Before DNA extraction, blood samples from the prospective study were shipped at room temperature or frozen.

The immunoSEQ Assay, a bias-controlled multiplex PCR, was used to amplify TCRbeta CDR3 regions from genomic DNA. In the paper's pipeline: Nucleated cell counts per sample were estimated from amplification of reference gene primers within the assay. To quantify the absolute abundance of each unique TCRbeta CDR3 rearrangement, sequence reads were collapsed and filtered. For each sample, productive Simpson clonality was calculated as the square root of Simpson's diversity index across productive rearrangements. This is the immuneACCESS table as TCRdb keeps it, with only in-frame sequences that have V and J called. A part of the clones is gone; compared with another copy, unresolved V genes explain less than half, and the rest is unexplained. V, J and clone size were drawn from that table, and D and trimming were deduced from the DNA. Within this sample are about 250,000 clones, with around 89% of them counted one time only. The ten largest account for approximately 9.5% of the sample.

These data originate in a study of blood T cell repertoires in COVID-19 (dated by TCRdb to 2018 to 2020). A note on the overall study: Collaborator samples came from the United States, Italy and Spain and covered acute and convalescent phases of COVID-19. The prospective study material was composed of cDNA or gDNA derived from T cells, B-cell-depleted T cells, or PBMCs. Deeply sampled blood TCRbeta repertoires from subjects exposed to, actively infected with, or recovered from COVID-19 were included in the dataset. The repertoires were made available in a free public database intended to serve as a resource for research on the immune response to SARS-CoV-2. Samples came from the ongoing ImmuneRACE study (first 160 participants) plus 1,254 subjects from 6 global collaborators. Sample metadata almost always included a de-identified subject ID, COVID-19 status, age in years and sex. Where HLA class I and class II types were available, the types were taken from metadata supplied by the sample provider, not from assay-based typing. What the research found in general, with its limitations: The amount of clinical and demographic metadata varied by source and participant and was provided uncurated.

A distance of 12 bases separates the germline ends of V and J, which lose 2 bases and 5 bases respectively. The CDR3 numbers 15 residues from cysteine through phenylalanine. CDR3 DNA only is kept here, 45 bases in frame from base 1. In the germline V gene, CDR1 corresponds to SNHLY and CDR2 to FYNNEI. Sequenced sample: PBMCs or T cells enriched from blood (not recorded which). The receptor was isolated from a man aged 35-49 years who had recovered from COVID-19. The sequence joins TRBV2 to TRBJ2-2, with TRBD2 tentatively as D gene (6 bases match). The sequenced DNA: TGTGCCAGCAGTGAACAAACGGGAGAGACCGGGGAGCTGTTTTTT. This encodes CASSEQTGETGELFF.